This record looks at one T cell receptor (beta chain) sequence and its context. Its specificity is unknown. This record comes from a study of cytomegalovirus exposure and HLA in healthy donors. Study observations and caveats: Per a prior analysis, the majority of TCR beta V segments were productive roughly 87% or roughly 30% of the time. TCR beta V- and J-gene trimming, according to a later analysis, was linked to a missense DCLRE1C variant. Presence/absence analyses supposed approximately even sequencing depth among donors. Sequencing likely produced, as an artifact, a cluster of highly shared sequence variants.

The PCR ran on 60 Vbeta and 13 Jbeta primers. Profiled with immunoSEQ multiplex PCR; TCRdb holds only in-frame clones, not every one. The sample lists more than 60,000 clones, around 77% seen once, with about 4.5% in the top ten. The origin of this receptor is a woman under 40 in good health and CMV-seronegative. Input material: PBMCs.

The CDR3, as DNA: TGTGCCAGCAGTTACCGGGGAGACGGCAATCAGCCCCAGCATTTT. Translation: CASSYRGDGNQPQHF. V gene TRBV6-5 combines with J gene TRBJ1-5; D is unresolved. V lost 2 bases, J lost 2 bases, and 10 bases lay in between. Per the germline V gene, CDR1 is MNHEY and CDR2 is SVGAGI. The CDR3 covers 15 residues.